These 21 T cell receptor beta chains came from one sample sequenced in a study of radiotherapy plus CTLA-4 blockade in lung cancer. Assay used: immunoSEQ multiplex PCR; TCRdb lists only in-frame clones, some missing. Of fewer than 65,000 clones in the sample, around 79% were seen once. The input for sequencing was peripheral blood, taken from a patient treated with radiotherapy plus ipilimumab. Receptors originate from a human donor with non-small cell lung cancer whose response to radiotherapy plus ipilimumab could not be evaluated.

As regards this clone: The germline gene is not matched at one end of the junction; a read error may be the cause. CDR3 DNA sequence: TGTGCCTGGATGGAGAAAGGGACAGGTACGCAGTATTTT. Translating it yields CAWMEKGTGTQYF. The chain joins TRBV30 to TRBJ2-3, with TRBD1 matching over 8 bases. Germline CDR1 and CDR2: GTSNPN and SVGIG (reference sequence). CDR3 length: 13 amino acids.

This chain uses TRBV19 with TRBJ1-2; 7 bases map to TRBD1. The CDR3 covers 13 residues. V shed 3 bases, J shed 3 bases, and the junction held 1 base outside the gene matches. Germline V lookup: CDR1 LNHDA, CDR2 SQIVND (reference sequence). The CDR3 region is CASSMGTDYGYTF. DNA for the CDR3: TGTGCCAGTAGTATGGGGACAGACTATGGCTACACCTTC. The full variable domain, rest sourced from reference TRBV19 and TRBJ1-2, is DGGITQSPKYLFRKEGQNVTLSCEQNLNHDAMYWYRQDPGQGLRLIYYSQIVNDFQKGDIAEGYSVSREKKESFPLTVTSAQKNPTAFYLCASSMGTDYGYTFGSGTRLTVV.

The CDR3 sequence is CASSRGTDTQYF. CDR3 DNA: TGTGCCAGCAGCCGGGGGACAGATACGCAGTATTTT. V and J are TRBV6-6 and TRBJ2-3, with a tentative D call TRBD2 (6 bases). The V gene's germline CDR1 is MNHNY and CDR2 SVGAGI (reference sequence). CDR3 length equals 12 residues. V shed 6 bases and J shed 3 bases, with 7 bases lying between them.

This clone was seen once. V usage is TRBV11-1 and J usage is TRBJ2-2; 7 bases are a match to TRBD1. V dropped 4 bases and J dropped 9; count of bases not matched to a gene: 8. The CDR3 contains 14 residues. The germline V gene has CDR1 SGHAT and CDR2 FQDESV (reference sequence). The CDR3, as DNA: TGTGCCAGCAGCTATTACAGGGGTGGCCGGGAGCTGTTTTTT. The encoded protein is CASSYYRGGRELFF.

This clone is classed as medium-sized. The chain joins TRBV2 to TRBJ1-5; possibly TRBD1 for D (5 bases). Trimming shortened V by 6 bases and J by 5 bases, and 11 bases separated the two germline ends. CDR1 and CDR2 from the germline V gene are SNHLY and FYNNEI. There are 13 residues in the CDR3. The CDR3 nucleotides read TGTGCCAGCAGCCGGGACTCGGATCAGCCCCAGCATTTT. The encoded protein is CASSRDSDQPQHF.

This sequence joins TRBV9 and TRBJ2-1; possible D gene TRBD1, 6 bases. The length of the CDR3 is 15 residues. Trimming pared 0 bases from V and 1 base from J, leaving 8 bases between. The germline V gene encodes CDR1 SGDLS and CDR2 YYNGEE. DNA of the CDR3: TGTGCCAGCAGCGTAGCTACAGGGTCCTACAATGAGCAGTTCTTC. Protein: CASSVATGSYNEQFF.

This chain links TRBV9 with TRBJ2-5; TRBD2 agrees at 10 bases. J was trimmed by 0 bases and V by 0 bases; bases with no gene match: 8. The CDR3 is 18 residues long. CDR1 and CDR2 from the germline V gene are SGDLS and YYNGEE. This chain's CDR3 is CASSVAPQRGGYQETQYF. CDR3 sequence (DNA): TGTGCCAGCAGCGTAGCCCCACAGCGGGGGGGGTACCAAGAGACCCAGTACTTC. The whole variable domain, remainder taken from reference TRBV9 and TRBJ2-5, is DSGVTQTPKHLITATGQRVTLRCSPRSGDLSVYWYQQSLDQGLQFLIQYYNGEERAKGNILERFSAQQFPDLHSELNLSSLELGDSALYFCASSVAPQRGGYQETQYFGPGTRLLVL.

The chain joins TRBV7-8 to TRBJ2-7, with D unresolved. The CDR3 runs 13 residues. In germline, CDR1 is SGHVS, CDR2 FQNEAQ. Trimming removed 1 base from V and 0 bases from J, with 4 bases in between. The chain's CDR3 is CASSLVRSYEQYF. The CDR3 nucleotides read TGTGCCAGCAGCTTAGTGCGCTCCTACGAGCAGTACTTC.

V usage is TRBV5-4 and J usage is TRBJ2-1, with D unclear. The CDR3 runs to 11 residues. V lost 5 bases and J 3 bases, leaving 3 bases between the germline ends. Germline V gives CDR1 SGHNT, CDR2 YYREEE (reference sequence). The CDR3 nucleotides read TGTGCCAGCAGTCGCTACAATGAGCAGTTCTTC. Amino acid sequence: CASSRYNEQFF.

The chain couples TRBV6-5 to TRBJ2-7, with D unclear. From germline, CDR1 is MNHEY and CDR2 SVGAGI. The CDR3 length is 15 residues. V lost 2 bases, J lost 0 bases, and 11 bases lay in between. The CDR3 region is CASSYQSALSYEQYF. The CDR3 region has the DNA TGTGCCAGCAGTTACCAGAGCGCTCTCTCCTACGAGCAGTACTTC.

The chain carries TRBV7-2 and TRBJ1-3; 7 bases map to TRBD1. V was pared by 5 bases and J by 7 bases, with 8 bases of the junction left unmatched. The germline V gene has CDR1 SGHTA and CDR2 FQGNSA. This CDR3 contains 14 residues. The CDR3 region has the DNA TGTGCCAGCAGCCCCCAGGGGGGCTCTAACACCATATATTTT. Translating it yields CASSPQGGSNTIYF.

The chain employs TRBV11-2 and TRBJ2-1; 8 bases are a match to TRBD2. This CDR3 spans 16 amino acids. In germline, CDR1 is SGHAT, CDR2 FQNNGV. V shed 1 base and J 4 bases; nucleotides not matched to a gene: 6. CDR3 in amino acids: CASSLGPGLGYNEQFF. As DNA, the CDR3 is TGTGCCAGCAGCTTAGGTCCGGGACTAGGTTACAATGAGCAGTTCTTC.

The table lists this clone with a few counts. Its ends do not fully match the called genes, so a read error is possible. This chain uses TRBV5-1 with TRBJ2-7; a weak D match, TRBD1 (6 bases). The CDR3 runs to 14 residues. CDR1 and CDR2 from the germline V gene are SGHRS and YFSETQ. The CDR3 loop reads CASTTGWSSYEQYF. CDR3 DNA: TGTGCCAGCACCACAGGGTGGTCCTCCTACGAGCAGTACTTC.

In this sample, this clone turned up a few times. The rearrangement joins TRBV4-1 to TRBJ2-7; 10 positions match TRBD2. The V segment lost 2 bases and the J segment 4 bases; nucleotides outside the gene matches: 11. The CDR3 is 17 amino acids. CDR1 is MGHRA and CDR2 is YSYEKL in the germline V gene. The CDR3: CASSQSLAGAVGYEQYF. The CDR3 nucleotides are TGCGCCAGCAGCCAAAGTCTAGCGGGAGCGGTGGGGTACGAGCAGTACTTC.

The CDR3 protein is CASSARLGGITDTQYF. CDR3 nucleotides: TGTGCCAGCAGCGCGCGGCTGGGGGGGATCACAGATACGCAGTATTTT. V usage is TRBV9 and J usage is TRBJ2-3; 7 bases line up with TRBD2. The V and J ends lost 3 bases and 2 bases, in that order; junction bases with no gene match: 9. The germline gives CDR1 SGDLS, CDR2 YYNGEE. The CDR3 covers 16 residues.

This clone was seen a handful of times. V is TRBV6-5 and J is TRBJ2-1, with TRBD2 identical over 9 bases. The CDR3 has 15 amino acids. The germline CDR1 and CDR2 sequences are MNHEY and SVGAGI. Germline trimming cut 2 bases from V and 3 bases from J; bases unmatched to any gene: 2. The CDR3 sequence: CASSYLAGSYNEQFF. CDR3 nucleotides: TGTGCCAGCAGTTACCTAGCGGGAAGCTACAATGAGCAGTTCTTC.

V gene TRBV19 combines with J gene TRBJ2-2; D is ambiguous. Trimming removed 3 bases at V and 4 bases at J, with 12 bases between. The CDR3 contains 15 residues. Germline V gene lookup returns CDR1 LNHDA and CDR2 SQIVND (reference sequence). DNA of the CDR3: TGTGCCAGTAGTATTGACCGCCGGAGCACCGGGGAGCTGTTTTTT. Amino acids: CASSIDRRSTGELFF.

The chain links TRBV5-8 to TRBJ2-7; TRBD2 aligns across 8 bases. The CDR3 has 12 amino acids. The germline gives CDR1 SGHTS, CDR2 YDEGEE. Trimming took 5 bases from V and 3 from J; bases not matched to a gene: 1. CDR3 sequence: CASSGTSYEQYF. The DNA of the CDR3 is TGTGCCAGCAGTGGGACTAGCTACGAGCAGTACTTC.

This chain joins TRBV28 and TRBJ1-1; D is perhaps TRBD1 (5 bases). CDR1 and CDR2 from the germline V gene are MDHEN and SYDVKM. Trimming left V 6 bases short and J 1 base short, with 15 bases between. The CDR3 runs to 15 residues. The CDR3: CASSRPGMANTEAFF. DNA for the CDR3: TGTGCCAGCAGCCGACCAGGGATGGCGAACACTGAAGCTTTCTTT. The full variable domain, its missing parts supplied by reference TRBV28 and TRBJ1-1, is DVKVTQSSRYLVKRTGEKVFLECVQDMDHENMFWYRQDPGLGLRLIYFSYDVKMKEKGDIPEGYSVSREKKERFSLILESASTNQTSMYLCASSRPGMANTEAFFGQGTRLTVV.

This clone showed up just once. The gene calls are TRBV28 and TRBJ1-5; TRBD1 matches 7 bases. Unmatched junction bases numbered 5, after V lost 3 bases and J lost 6 bases. From germline, CDR1 is MDHEN and CDR2 SYDVKM. The CDR3 has 14 residues. CDR3 protein: CASSFRQGVQPQHF. CDR3 DNA sequence: TGTGCCAGCAGTTTCCGGCAGGGGGTTCAGCCCCAGCATTTT.

This chain connects TRBV2 to TRBJ2-7; 7 nucleotides agree with TRBD1. The CDR3 runs 13 residues. V lost 4 bases to trimming and J lost 6 bases; unmatched junction nucleotides: 6. Germline loops: CDR1 SNHLY, CDR2 FYNNEI. CDR3 nucleotides: TGTGCCAGCAGTGCACAGGGGTTGATCGAGCAGTACTTC. Protein: CASSAQGLIEQYF. Combining the CDR3 with reference TRBV2 and TRBJ2-7 gives the whole variable domain EPEVTQTPSHQVTQMGQEVILRCVPISNHLYFYWYRQILGQKVEFLVSFYNNEISEKSEIFDDQFSVERPDGSNFTLKIRSTKLEDSAMYFCASSAQGLIEQYFGPGTRLTVT.